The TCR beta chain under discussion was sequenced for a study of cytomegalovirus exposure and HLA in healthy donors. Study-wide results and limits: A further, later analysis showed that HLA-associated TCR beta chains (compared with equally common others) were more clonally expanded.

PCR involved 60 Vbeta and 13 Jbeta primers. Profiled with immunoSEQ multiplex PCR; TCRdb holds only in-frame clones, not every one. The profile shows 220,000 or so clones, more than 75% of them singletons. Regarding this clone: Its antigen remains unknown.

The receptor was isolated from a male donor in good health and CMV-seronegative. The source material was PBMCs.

The CDR3 DNA reads TGTGCCAGCAGCTCCTGGACTAGCGGTAGGTTGAATGAGCAGTTCTTC. Protein sequence: CASSSWTSGRLNEQFF. The chain joins TRBV7-9 to TRBJ2-1; 10 bases map to TRBD2. The CDR3 is 16 residues long. Germline V gene lookup returns CDR1 SEHNR and CDR2 FQNEAQ (reference sequence). V lost 4 bases, J lost 7 bases, and 10 bases stayed unmatched.